The 2 T cell receptor beta chains presented below share a single source sample, sequenced in a study of blood T cells in healthy people across ages. It was with a sample-barcoded 5' primer and a J-beta primer mix that a second PCR of roughly 6 to 11 cycles was run. TCRdb redid the calling of the 5' RACE reads with MiXCR, one entry per CDR3 protein. Of over 950,000 distinct CDR3 sequences in the sample, about 53% were seen once. Source material: blood. These TCRs come from a woman in her sixties or seventies in good health.

The DNA for the CDR3 is TGCAGTGCCCGAGTCGAGGCAGATACGCAGTATTTT. Encoded protein: CSARVEADTQYF. The gene calls are TRBV20-1 and TRBJ2-3; D unclear. The CDR3 has 12 residues. Germline CDR1 is DFQATT and CDR2 is SNEGSKA (reference sequence). V lost 6 bases to trimming and J lost 4 bases, with 11 bases between them.

The V and J genes are TRBV7-2 and TRBJ2-7, with TRBD1 as a possible D gene (5 bases). The ends were cut back, 1 base at V and 1 base at J, with 11 bases in the middle. The CDR3 runs 15 residues. Per germline, CDR1 SGHTA and CDR2 FQGNSA. In DNA, the CDR3 is TGTGCCAGCAGCTTAGTGACAGTCCTATCCTACGAGCAGTACTTC. Protein: CASSLVTVLSYEQYF.